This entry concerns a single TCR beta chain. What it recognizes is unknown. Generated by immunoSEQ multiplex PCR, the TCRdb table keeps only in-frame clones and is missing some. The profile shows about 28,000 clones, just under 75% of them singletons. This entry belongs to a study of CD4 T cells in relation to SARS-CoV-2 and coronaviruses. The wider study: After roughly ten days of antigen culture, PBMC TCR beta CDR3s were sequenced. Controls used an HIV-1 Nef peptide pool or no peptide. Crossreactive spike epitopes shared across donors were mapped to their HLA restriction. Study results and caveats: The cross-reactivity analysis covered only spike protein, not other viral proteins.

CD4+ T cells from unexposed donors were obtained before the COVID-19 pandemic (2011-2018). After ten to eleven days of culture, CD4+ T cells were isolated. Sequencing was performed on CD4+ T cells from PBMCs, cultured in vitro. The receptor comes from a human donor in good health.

The CDR3 DNA reads TGTGCCAGTAGTACCCCTGGGACAGCTTTGGGGCCCCAGCATTTT. Its translation is CASSTPGTALGPQHF. V is TRBV19 and J is TRBJ1-5; 7 positions match TRBD1. Germline V gives CDR1 LNHDA, CDR2 SQIVND (reference sequence). J lost 9 bases, V lost 4 bases, and 12 bases had no gene match. The CDR3 is made up of 15 amino acids.